The rows below give T cell receptor beta chains drawn from one sample of a study of glioma-infiltrating T cells after dendritic cell vaccination. Profiling relied on immunoSEQ multiplex PCR, and the TCRdb table lists in-frame clones only, not all of them. The sample shows about 36,000 clones, approximately 82% of them seen only once. Sequences were derived from blood, sampled before dendritic cell vaccination. These receptors all come from a human donor with glioblastoma. Both conserved end residues are part of each CDR3. Fields, in order: V gene, clone size, D gene, J gene, CDR3 DNA, CDR3 protein. A D gene is named only where the DNA matches it firmly. The size of a clone is reported for some rows only, either as once, few or many, or as a class for expanded clones.

V gene: TRBV27
clone size: NA
D gene: NA
J gene: TRBJ2-7
CDR3 DNA: TGTGCCAGCAGTTTAGTACCCTCCAGCGAGCAGTACTTC
CDR3 protein: CASSLVPSSEQYF

V gene: TRBV28
clone size: NA
D gene: NA
J gene: TRBJ2-3
CDR3 DNA: TGTGCCAGCAGTTTAGATATGGGGCCCGGGCCGTATACGCAGTATTTT
CDR3 protein: CASSLDMGPGPYTQYF

V gene: TRBV28
clone size: NA
D gene: NA
J gene: TRBJ1-5
CDR3 DNA: TGTGCCAGCTCAGGGTTACAGCCCCAGCATTTT
CDR3 protein: CASSGLQPQHF

V gene: TRBV28
clone size: NA
D gene: NA
J gene: TRBJ1-3
CDR3 DNA: TGTGCCAGCATCTCTGGGGGCTTTGGAAACACCATATATTTT
CDR3 protein: CASISGGFGNTIYF

V gene: TRBV27
clone size: NA
D gene: NA
J gene: TRBJ2-2
CDR3 DNA: TGTGCCAGCAGTTTATCGATTGGACAGACCGGGGAGCTGTTTTTT
CDR3 protein: CASSLSIGQTGELFF

V gene: TRBV29-1
clone size: NA
D gene: TRBD1
J gene: TRBJ2-7
CDR3 DNA: TGCAGCGTCTTCAGGGGGTACGAGCAGTACTTC
CDR3 protein: CSVFRGYEQYF

V gene: TRBV9
clone size: once
D gene: NA
J gene: TRBJ1-2
CDR3 DNA: TGTGCCAGCAGCGATGGGGTGGGAGTTACTGACTTC
CDR3 protein: CASSDGVGVTDF

V gene: TRBV6-1
clone size: few
D gene: NA
J gene: TRBJ1-2
CDR3 DNA: TGTGCCAGCAGACAGGGCCTCGGGTATGGCTACACCTTC
CDR3 protein: CASRQGLGYGYTF

V gene: TRBV5-5
clone size: NA
D gene: NA
J gene: TRBJ1-6
CDR3 DNA: TGTGCCAGCAGACGGACAGAAAGCTCCTATAATTCACCCCTCCACTTT
CDR3 protein: CASRRTESSYNSPLHF

V gene: TRBV6-6
clone size: NA
D gene: NA
J gene: TRBJ1-1
CDR3 DNA: TGTGCCAGCAGTTACGTGGGGGGGAACACTGAAGCTTTCTTT
CDR3 protein: CASSYVGGNTEAFF

V gene: TRBV7-2
clone size: NA
D gene: TRBD1
J gene: TRBJ2-2
CDR3 DNA: TGTGCCAGCAGCTCTAGAGGGACAGGGGTAACCGGGGAGCTGTTTTTT
CDR3 protein: CASSSRGTGVTGELFF

V gene: TRBV5-1
clone size: NA
D gene: NA
J gene: TRBJ2-1
CDR3 DNA: TGCGCCAGCAGCTTGACAGAATACAATGAGCAGTTCTTC
CDR3 protein: CASSLTEYNEQFF

V gene: TRBV27
clone size: NA
D gene: NA
J gene: TRBJ1-5
CDR3 DNA: TGTGCCAGCCGAACAGGTGGGGCCGGTCAGCCCCAGCATTTT
CDR3 protein: CASRTGGAGQPQHF

V gene: TRBV5-1
clone size: NA
D gene: TRBD2
J gene: TRBJ2-1
CDR3 DNA: TGCGCCAGCAGCCTGACTAGCGGGGGGGGGAATGAGCAGTTCTTC
CDR3 protein: CASSLTSGGGNEQFF

V gene: TRBV11-2
clone size: NA
D gene: TRBD2
J gene: TRBJ2-7
CDR3 DNA: TGTGCCAGCAGCCCCGGACTAGATTACGAGCAGTACTTC
CDR3 protein: CASSPGLDYEQYF

V gene: TRBV7-9
clone size: NA
D gene: NA
J gene: TRBJ1-1
CDR3 DNA: TGTGCCAGCAGCCCCCTGGGGGGGGACACTGAAGCTTTCTTT
CDR3 protein: CASSPLGGDTEAFF

V gene: TRBV7-2
clone size: NA
D gene: TRBD2
J gene: TRBJ2-5
CDR3 DNA: TGTGCCAGCAGCCAACGGAGCGGGGGGGTAGAGACCCAGTACTTC
CDR3 protein: CASSQRSGGVETQYF

V gene: TRBV7-2
clone size: NA
D gene: NA
J gene: TRBJ1-1
CDR3 DNA: TGTGCCAGCAGCTTAATACCAGGGACATCTGAAGCTTTCTTT
CDR3 protein: CASSLIPGTSEAFF

V gene: TRBV25-1
clone size: once
D gene: NA
J gene: TRBJ1-2
CDR3 DNA: TGTGCCAGCAGTGAATACCGGTCGGGGAACTATGGCTACACCTTC
CDR3 protein: CASSEYRSGNYGYTF